A single sample gave rise to the 15 T cell receptor beta chains below, sequenced in a study of blood T cell repertoires in COVID-19. Only in-frame clones appear in the TCRdb table, and some are missing; sequencing was by immunoSEQ multiplex PCR. The sample has approximately 78,000 clones; around four fifths are singletons. The sequencing sample was made of peripheral blood. These receptors came from a woman of 80 years or more with acute or convalescent COVID-19.

The gene calls are TRBV3-1 (or the pseudogene TRBV3-2) and TRBJ2-1, with 8 nucleotides matching TRBD2. The CDR3 sequence is 15 residues long. Germline lookup yields CDR1 LGHDT and CDR2 YNNKEL (reference sequence). V shed 1 base and J 7 bases; nucleotides not matched to a gene: 6. In nucleotides, the CDR3 is TGTGCCAGCAGCCAAGGGTACGGGGGGGTGAATGAGCAGTTCTTC. Encoded protein: CASSQGYGGVNEQFF.

The chain uses TRBV27 and TRBJ1-1; 8 bases are shared with TRBD1. This CDR3 contains 16 residues. J lost 3 bases, V lost 5 bases, and 11 bases had no gene match. The germline CDR1 and CDR2 sequences are MNHEY and SMNVEV (reference sequence). CDR3 sequence reads: CASSQLGQGRYTEAFF. DNA for the CDR3: TGTGCCAGCAGTCAATTAGGACAGGGTCGGTACACTGAAGCTTTCTTT.

The chain is built from TRBV18 and TRBJ2-5; TRBD1 agrees at 9 bases. The length of the CDR3 is 15 residues. J gave up 5 bases and V 5 bases, and 9 bases lay outside the gene matches. Germline CDR1 reads KGHSH; CDR2 reads LQKENI. CDR3 region: CASSSGTGSYETQYF. The CDR3 DNA sequence: TGTGCCAGCTCATCAGGGACAGGGTCTTATGAGACCCAGTACTTC.

The chain has TRBV5-6 and TRBJ1-1; D unresolved. The germline CDR1 and CDR2 sequences are SGHDT and YYEEEE. There are 16 residues in the CDR3. V was cut by 1 base and J by 1 base, with 14 bases left in between. The CDR3 nucleotides are TGTGCCAGCAGCTTGCGGGTCGGCTCTCCGAACACTGAAGCTTTCTTT. Encoded protein: CASSLRVGSPNTEAFF.

The gene calls are TRBV7-2 and TRBJ2-1; possibly TRBD2 for D (6 bases). The CDR3 contains 13 residues. V was clipped by 1 base and J by 6 bases, with 7 bases between them. The germline V gene encodes CDR1 SGHTA and CDR2 FQGNSA. The CDR3 here is CASSLVGGNEQFF. CDR3 DNA: TGTGCCAGCAGCTTAGTGGGAGGCAATGAGCAGTTCTTC.

The chain employs TRBV3-1 (or the pseudogene TRBV3-2) and TRBJ2-5; TRBD2 agrees at 11 bases. Germline trimming cut 2 bases from V and 3 bases from J; bases unmatched to any gene: 11. The germline V gene has CDR1 LGHDT and CDR2 YNNKEL (reference sequence). This CDR3 comprises 18 residues. The CDR3 DNA reads as TGTGCCAGCAGCCAAATTAGCGGGAGGGACTACACCAAAGAGACCCAGTACTTC. This translates into CASSQISGRDYTKETQYF.

The chain uses TRBV11-2 and TRBJ2-5; D not certain. The CDR3 sequence is 12 residues long. Trimming pared 1 base from V and 5 bases from J, leaving 5 bases between. Germline V gene sequence: CDR1 SGHAT, CDR2 FQNNGV. In DNA form, the CDR3 reads TGTGCCAGCAGCTTAGTTATGGAGACCCAGTACTTC. Protein product: CASSLVMETQYF.

This chain joins TRBV5-1 and TRBJ2-2, with D possibly being TRBD2 (5 bases). Germline CDR1 reads SGHRS; CDR2 reads YFSETQ. The CDR3 contains 15 residues. The V end was cut by 6 bases, the J end by 0 bases, with 12 bases between. This CDR3 reads CASTQTTSNTGELFF. The CDR3 DNA reads TGCGCCAGCACACAGACTACCTCGAACACCGGGGAGCTGTTTTTT.

The CDR3 DNA follows: TGTGCCACTCGACTAGCGGGGGGCCAGGGGGAGCTGTTTTTT. It yields the protein CATRLAGGQGELFF. V is TRBV6-5 and J is TRBJ2-2; 13 positions match TRBD2. This CDR3 spans 14 amino acids. The V and J ends lost 10 bases and 8 bases, in that order; junction bases with no gene match: 7. The germline gives CDR1 MNHEY, CDR2 SVGAGI.

The V call is TRBV29-1, the J call TRBJ1-2; tentatively, D is TRBD1 (5 bases). Per the germline V gene, CDR1 is SQVTM and CDR2 is ANQGSEA. The CDR3 length is 13 residues. The ends were cut back, 6 bases at V and 8 bases at J, with 19 bases in the middle. CDR3 region: CSVLPSGIKGYTF. The CDR3 region has the DNA TGCAGCGTATTGCCTTCAGGGATTAAAGGCTACACCTTC.

The chain is built from TRBV11-3 and TRBJ1-5; tentatively, D is TRBD1 (6 bases). From germline, CDR1 is SGHNT and CDR2 YENEEA. Trimming took off 3 bases at V and 8 bases at J, with 14 bases between the two ends. The CDR3 spans 14 residues. DNA for the CDR3: TGTGCCAGCAGCTTGGGACAAGGCGGTGAGCCCCAGCATTTT. Protein: CASSLGQGGEPQHF.

The V call is TRBV7-9, the J call TRBJ2-1; TRBD1 matches at 9 bases. The CDR3 sequence is 14 residues long. The trim removed 1 base at V and 7 bases at J, leaving 2 bases unmatched. The V gene's germline CDR1 is SEHNR and CDR2 FQNEAQ (reference sequence). This CDR3 reads CASSLGGTGNEQFF. For the CDR3, the DNA is TGTGCCAGCAGCTTAGGAGGGACAGGGAATGAGCAGTTCTTC.

This clone was counted a single time. V usage is TRBV6-1 and J usage is TRBJ1-3; D uncertain. The V and J ends lost 0 bases and 0 bases respectively, with 9 bases between them. Germline values: CDR1 MNHNS, CDR2 SASEGT. The CDR3 is 16 residues long. The CDR3: CASSEAAVPSGNTIYF. The DNA of the CDR3 is TGTGCCAGCAGTGAAGCCGCAGTCCCCTCTGGAAACACCATATATTTT.

This chain connects TRBV3-1 (or the pseudogene TRBV3-2) to TRBJ1-1; D is perhaps TRBD1 (5 bases). Germline V gives CDR1 LGHDT, CDR2 YNNKEL (reference sequence). CDR3 length: 12 residues. V was shortened by 1 base and J by 7 bases, with 7 bases between the two germline ends. The CDR3 DNA reads as TGTGCCAGCAGCCAAGGCAGGGATGAAGCTTTCTTT. Translation gives CASSQGRDEAFF.

The chain couples TRBV19 to TRBJ1-5, with a tentative D call TRBD1 (5 bases). This CDR3 is 17 amino acids long. Trimming took 4 bases from V and 0 from J, leaving 16 bases between them. Per germline, CDR1 LNHDA and CDR2 SQIVND (reference sequence). The chain's CDR3 is CASSKPTPGSSNQPQHF. The CDR3 nucleotides are TGTGCCAGTAGTAAGCCAACTCCAGGGTCTAGCAATCAGCCCCAGCATTTT.